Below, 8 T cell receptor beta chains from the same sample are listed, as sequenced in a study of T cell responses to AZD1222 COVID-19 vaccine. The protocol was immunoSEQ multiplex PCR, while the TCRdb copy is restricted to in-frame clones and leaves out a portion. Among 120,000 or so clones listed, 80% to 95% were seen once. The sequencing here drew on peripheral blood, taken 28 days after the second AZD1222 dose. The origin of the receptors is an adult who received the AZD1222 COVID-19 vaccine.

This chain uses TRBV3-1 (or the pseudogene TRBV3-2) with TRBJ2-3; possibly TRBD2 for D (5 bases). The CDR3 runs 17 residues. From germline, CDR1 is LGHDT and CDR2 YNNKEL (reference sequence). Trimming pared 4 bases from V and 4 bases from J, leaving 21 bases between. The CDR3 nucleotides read TGTGCCAGCAGCCGAATACCATCCGGAGGAGGCCCAGATACGCAGTATTTT. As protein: CASSRIPSGGGPDTQYF.

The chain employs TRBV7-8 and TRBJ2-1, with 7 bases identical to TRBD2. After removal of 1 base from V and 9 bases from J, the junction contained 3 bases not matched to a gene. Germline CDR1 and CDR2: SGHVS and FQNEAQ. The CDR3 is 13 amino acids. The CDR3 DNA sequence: TGTGCCAGCAGCTTAGTGGGAGGGTTTGAGCAGTTCTTC. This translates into CASSLVGGFEQFF.

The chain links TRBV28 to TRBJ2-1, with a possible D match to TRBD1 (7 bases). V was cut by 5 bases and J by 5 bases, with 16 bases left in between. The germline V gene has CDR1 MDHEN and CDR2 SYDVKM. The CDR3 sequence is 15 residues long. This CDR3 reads CASSDQGGRHNEQFF. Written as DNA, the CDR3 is TGTGCCAGCAGTGATCAGGGGGGACGACACAATGAGCAGTTCTTC.

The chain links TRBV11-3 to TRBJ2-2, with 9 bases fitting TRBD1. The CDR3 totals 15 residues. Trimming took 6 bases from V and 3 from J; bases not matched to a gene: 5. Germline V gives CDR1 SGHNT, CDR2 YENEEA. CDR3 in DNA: TGTGCCAGCAGTCCGGACAGGGGTCACACCGGGGAGCTGTTTTTT. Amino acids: CASSPDRGHTGELFF. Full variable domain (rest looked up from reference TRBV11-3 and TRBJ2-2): EAGVVQSPRYKIIEKKQPVAFWCNPISGHNTLYWYLQNLGQGPELLIRYENEEAVDDSQLPKDRFSAERLKGVDSTLKIQPAELGDSAVYLCASSPDRGHTGELFFGEGSRLTVL.

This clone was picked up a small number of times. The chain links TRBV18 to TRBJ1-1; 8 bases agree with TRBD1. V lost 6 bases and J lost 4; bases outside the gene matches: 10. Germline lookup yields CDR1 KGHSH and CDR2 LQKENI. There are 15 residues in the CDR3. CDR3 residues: CASSVSQGASTEAFF. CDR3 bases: TGTGCCAGCTCCGTATCTCAGGGGGCCAGCACTGAAGCTTTCTTT.

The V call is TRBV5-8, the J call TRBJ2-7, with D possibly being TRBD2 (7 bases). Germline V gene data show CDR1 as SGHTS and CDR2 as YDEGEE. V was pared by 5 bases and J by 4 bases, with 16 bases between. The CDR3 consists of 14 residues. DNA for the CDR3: TGTGCCAGCAGTGGACCAGGGGAGGGATACGAGCAGTACTTC. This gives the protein CASSGPGEGYEQYF. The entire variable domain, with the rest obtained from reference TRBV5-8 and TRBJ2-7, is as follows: EAGVTQSPTHLIKTRGQQATLRCSPISGHTSVYWYQQALGLGLQFLLWYDEGEERNRGNFPPRFSGRQFPNYSSELNVNALELEDSALYLCASSGPGEGYEQYFGPGTRLTVT.

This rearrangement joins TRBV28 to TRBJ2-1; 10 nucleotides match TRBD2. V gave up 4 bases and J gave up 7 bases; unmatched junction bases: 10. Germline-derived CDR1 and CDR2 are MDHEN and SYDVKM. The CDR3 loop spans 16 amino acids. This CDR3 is CASSSYSGGSGNEQFF. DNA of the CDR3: TGTGCCAGCAGTTCATATAGCGGGGGGTCTGGGAATGAGCAGTTCTTC.

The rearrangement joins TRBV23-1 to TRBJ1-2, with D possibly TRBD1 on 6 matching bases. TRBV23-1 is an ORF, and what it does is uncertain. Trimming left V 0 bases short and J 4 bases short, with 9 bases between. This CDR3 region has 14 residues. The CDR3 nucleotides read TGCGCCAGCAGTCAATCAGGGGGTCCCTATGGCTACACCTTC. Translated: CASSQSGGPYGYTF.